Following are 14 T cell receptor beta chains from one sample sequenced in a study of T cells in narcolepsy. Sequenced by immunoSEQ multiplex PCR; TCRdb stores in-frame clones only, minus some. Counted here are fewer than 35,000 clones, around 83% occurring once; the ten biggest clones make up around 0.9%. Sequenced sample: CD45RA- memory CD4+ T cells from PBMCs. Receptor source: a human donor with narcolepsy.

The CDR3 here is CASTLQGISGANVLTF. Written as DNA, the CDR3 is TGTGCCAGCACCCTCCAGGGGATCTCTGGGGCCAACGTCCTGACTTTC. The rearrangement links TRBV13 to TRBJ2-6; tentatively, D is TRBD1 (6 bases). With 7 bases removed from V and 0 bases from J, the gap between germline ends came to 13 bases. This CDR3 comprises 16 residues. Germline V gene lookup returns CDR1 PRHDT and CDR2 FYEKMQ (reference sequence).

The V and J genes are TRBV5-1 and TRBJ1-2; TRBD1 agrees at 10 bases. The ends lost 0 bases at V and 4 bases at J; junction bases unmatched: 6. The V gene's germline CDR1 is SGHRS and CDR2 YFSETQ. This CDR3 spans 16 amino acids. The CDR3 protein is CASSLAGTGDGYGYTF. Written as DNA, the CDR3 is TGCGCCAGCAGCTTGGCCGGGACAGGGGACGGCTATGGCTACACCTTC.

V is TRBV19 and J is TRBJ1-2; a possible D gene is TRBD1 (5 bases). This CDR3 contains 11 residues. Trimming pared 5 bases from V and 8 bases from J, leaving 9 bases between. Per the germline V gene, CDR1 is LNHDA and CDR2 is SQIVND (reference sequence). The CDR3 here is CASSFRDGYTF. The CDR3 DNA reads as TGTGCCAGTAGTTTTCGGGACGGCTACACCTTC.

This chain connects TRBV28 to TRBJ2-5; D is tentatively TRBD1 or TRBD2 (7 bases each). V lost 2 bases and J 2 bases, leaving 15 bases between the germline ends. Germline CDR1 and CDR2: MDHEN and SYDVKM. The CDR3 is 16 residues long. CDR3 in amino acids: CASSLGQGGKQETQYF. CDR3 DNA: TGTGCCAGCAGTTTAGGGCAGGGGGGGAAGCAAGAGACCCAGTACTTC.

The chain combines TRBV21-1 with TRBJ2-1; no DNA check was done on the table's D call, TRBD2. TRBV21-1 represents a pseudogene. The CDR3 extends over 15 amino acids. CDR3 sequence: CASSKAKRGDNEQFF. Written as DNA, the CDR3 is TGTGCCAGCAGCAAAGCAAAGCGGGGGGACAATGAGCAGTTCTTC.

There are a few counts of this clone. The rearrangement links TRBV27 to TRBJ2-7; maybe TRBD2 (5 bases). V lost 5 bases to trimming and J lost 3 bases, with 11 bases between them. Germline V gives CDR1 MNHEY, CDR2 SMNVEV (reference sequence). The CDR3 has 13 amino acids. The CDR3 protein is CASSIPDFYEQYF. In DNA, the CDR3 is TGTGCCAGCAGTATACCGGACTTCTACGAGCAGTACTTC.

The J gene is TRBJ2-2, the V gene TRBV18; tentative D call: TRBD2 (5 bases). V lost 4 bases to trimming and J lost 0 bases, with 15 bases between them. Germline V gives CDR1 KGHSH, CDR2 LQKENI. The CDR3 is made up of 17 amino acids. The chain's CDR3 is CASSLTHREANTGELFF. The CDR3 nucleotides read TGTGCCAGCTCACTTACCCACCGGGAAGCGAACACCGGGGAGCTGTTTTTT.

The chain has TRBV5-1 and TRBJ2-2, with D possibly called TRBD1 or TRBD2 (5 bases each). Germline V gene sequence: CDR1 SGHRS, CDR2 YFSETQ. The CDR3 loop spans 17 amino acids. V was clipped by 3 bases and J by 0 bases, with 15 bases between them. CDR3 sequence (DNA): TGCGCCAGCAGCTCCGGGCCGGGGCGAACGAACACCGGGGAGCTGTTTTTT. Protein product: CASSSGPGRTNTGELFF.

V gene TRBV2 combines with J gene TRBJ2-5, with D possibly TRBD2 on 6 matching bases. The CDR3 runs 13 residues. The V gene's germline CDR1 is SNHLY and CDR2 FYNNEI. With 6 bases removed from V and 2 bases from J, the gap between germline ends came to 10 bases. CDR3 loop: CASRRDSQETQYF. CDR3 sequence (DNA): TGTGCCAGCAGGCGGGACTCTCAAGAGACCCAGTACTTC.

The chain employs TRBV6-1 and TRBJ1-1; TRBD1 matches 7 bases. The CDR3 extends over 16 amino acids. V was pared by 4 bases and J by 1 base, with 9 bases of the junction left unmatched. The V gene's germline CDR1 is MNHNS and CDR2 SASEGT. For the CDR3, the DNA is TGTGCCAGCAGTGCGCACCCCGGGACAGAGAACACTGAAGCTTTCTTT. This encodes CASSAHPGTENTEAFF.

The chain links TRBV7-2 to TRBJ1-6; 7 nucleotides match TRBD1. Germline CDR1 and CDR2: SGHTA and FQGNSA. This CDR3 has 15 amino acids. The junction had 6 bases not matched to a gene; V was cut back by 1 base and J by 9 bases. CDR3 in amino acids: CASSLDSNRGSPLHF. DNA for the CDR3: TGTGCCAGCAGCTTAGACTCCAACAGGGGTTCACCCCTCCACTTT.

The chain couples TRBV6-1 to TRBJ1-6; D remains unclear. Trimming pared 2 bases from V and 8 bases from J, leaving 10 bases between. The CDR3 is made up of 14 amino acids. Germline assignment: CDR1 MNHNS and CDR2 SASEGT. The CDR3 region has the DNA TGTGCCAGCAGTGAACTCGTCGCTGATTCACCCCTCCACTTT. Translating it yields CASSELVADSPLHF.

The count of this clone is one. The chain is built from TRBV19 and TRBJ1-4; unclear D gene. V was clipped by 1 base and J by 8 bases, with 17 bases between them. The CDR3 length is 16 residues. Germline assignment: CDR1 LNHDA and CDR2 SQIVND (reference sequence). This chain's CDR3 is CASSIGAVWGAEKLFF. In DNA form, the CDR3 reads TGTGCCAGTAGTATAGGAGCAGTGTGGGGAGCGGAAAAACTGTTTTTT.

The chain couples TRBV5-5 to TRBJ2-7; a weak D match, TRBD2 (5 bases). The CDR3 extends over 16 amino acids. Trimming took 3 bases from V and 4 from J, leaving 20 bases between them. In germline, CDR1 is SGHKS, CDR2 YYEKEE (reference sequence). Here the CDR3 DNA reads TGTGCCAGCAGCTCATCCCCGGGATCGGCGAATTACGAGCAGTACTTC. Its translation is CASSSSPGSANYEQYF. Supplemented by reference TRBV5-5 and TRBJ2-7, the full variable domain reads DAGVTQSPTHLIKTRGQQVTLRCSPISGHKSVSWYQQVLGQGPQFIFQYYEKEERGRGNFPDRFSARQFPNYSSELNVNALLLGDSALYLCASSSSPGSANYEQYFGPGTRLTVT.